The T cell receptor beta chain under discussion was sequenced for a study of early T cells in non-severe SARS-CoV-2 infection. Study-level information: Sequencing of unsorted whole blood was done on bulk RNA, leaving chains unpaired.

Each cDNA molecule carried a unique molecular identifier. MiXCR, applied by TCRdb to the 5' RACE reads, yields one record per CDR3 protein. The top ten clones hold about 6.3% of a sample with around 26,000 distinct CDR3 sequences, roughly 4.1% of them seen once. This clonotype showed up many times. With 6 bases removed from V and 2 bases from J, the gap between germline ends came to 17 bases. The CDR3 loop spans 16 amino acids. The rearrangement uses TRBV12-3 or TRBV12-4 and TRBJ1-5, with D maybe TRBD1 (5 bases). The specimen sequenced was whole blood. This TCR was sampled from an adult who was a healthcare worker with PCR-confirmed SARS-CoV-2 infection or an uninfected control (not recorded which). The CDR3 loop is CASSSGGGVGNQPQHF. In DNA form, the CDR3 reads TGTGCCAGCAGCTCCGGGGGAGGGGTTGGCAATCAGCCCCAGCATTTT.